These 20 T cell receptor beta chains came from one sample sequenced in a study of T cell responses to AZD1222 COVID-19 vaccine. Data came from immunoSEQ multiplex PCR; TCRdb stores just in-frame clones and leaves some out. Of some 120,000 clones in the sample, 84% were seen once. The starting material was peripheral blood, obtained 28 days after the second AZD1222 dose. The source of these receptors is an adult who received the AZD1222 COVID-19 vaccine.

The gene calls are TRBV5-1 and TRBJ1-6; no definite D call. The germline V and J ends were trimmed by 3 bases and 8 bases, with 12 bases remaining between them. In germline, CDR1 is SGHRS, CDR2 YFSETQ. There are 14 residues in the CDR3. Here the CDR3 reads CASSSVGLDSPLHF. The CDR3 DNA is TGCGCCAGCAGCTCGGTGGGGTTAGATTCACCCCTCCACTTT.

The CDR3 loop reads CASSLMSEYGYTF. For the CDR3, the DNA is TGTGCCAGCAGTTTGATGTCGGAGTATGGCTACACCTTC. This chain connects TRBV28 to TRBJ1-2; no firm D call. Germline CDR1 MDHEN, CDR2 SYDVKM. This CDR3 has 13 amino acids. V was cut by 3 bases and J by 5 bases, with 10 bases left in between.

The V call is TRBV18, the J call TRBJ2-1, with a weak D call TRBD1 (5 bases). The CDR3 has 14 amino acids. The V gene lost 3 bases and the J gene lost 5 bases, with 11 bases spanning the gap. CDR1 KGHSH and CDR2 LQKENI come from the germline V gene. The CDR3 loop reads CASSPPPQDNEQFF. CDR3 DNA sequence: TGTGCCAGCTCACCGCCCCCACAGGACAATGAGCAGTTCTTC. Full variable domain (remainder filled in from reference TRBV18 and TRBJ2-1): NAGVMQNPRHLVRRRGQEARLRCSPMKGHSHVYWYRQLPEEGLKFMVYLQKENIIDESGMPKERFSAEFPKEGPSILRIQQVVRGDSAAYFCASSPPPQDNEQFFGPGTRLTVL.

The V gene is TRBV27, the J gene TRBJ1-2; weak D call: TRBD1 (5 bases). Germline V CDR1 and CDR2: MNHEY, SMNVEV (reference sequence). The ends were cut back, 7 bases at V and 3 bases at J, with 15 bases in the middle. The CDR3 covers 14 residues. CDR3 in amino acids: CASIPRAGYYGYTF. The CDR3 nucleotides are TGTGCCAGCATACCGAGGGCAGGGTACTATGGCTACACCTTC.

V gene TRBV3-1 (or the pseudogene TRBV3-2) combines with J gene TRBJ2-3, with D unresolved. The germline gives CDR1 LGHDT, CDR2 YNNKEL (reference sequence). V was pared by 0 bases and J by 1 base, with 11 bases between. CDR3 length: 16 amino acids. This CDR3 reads CASSQDDGHRTDTQYF. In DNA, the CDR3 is TGTGCCAGCAGCCAAGATGACGGGCACCGCACAGATACGCAGTATTTT.

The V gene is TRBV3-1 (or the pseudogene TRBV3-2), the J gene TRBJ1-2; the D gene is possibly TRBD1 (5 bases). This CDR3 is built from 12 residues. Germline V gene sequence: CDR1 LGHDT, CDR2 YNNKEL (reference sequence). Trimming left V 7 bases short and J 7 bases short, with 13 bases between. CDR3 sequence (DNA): TGTGCCAGCAACTTCGGGACCTCTGGCTACACCTTC. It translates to CASNFGTSGYTF.

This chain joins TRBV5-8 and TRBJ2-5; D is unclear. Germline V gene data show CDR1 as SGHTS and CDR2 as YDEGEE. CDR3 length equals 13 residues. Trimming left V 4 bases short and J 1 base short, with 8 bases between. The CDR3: CASSLRSQETQYF. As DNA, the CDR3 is TGTGCCAGCAGCCTAAGGTCCCAAGAGACCCAGTACTTC.

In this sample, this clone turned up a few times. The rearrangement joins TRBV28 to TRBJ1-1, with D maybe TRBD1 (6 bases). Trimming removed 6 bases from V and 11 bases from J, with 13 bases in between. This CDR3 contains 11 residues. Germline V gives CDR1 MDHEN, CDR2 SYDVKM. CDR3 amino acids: CASSVDRGAFF. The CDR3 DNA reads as TGTGCCAGCAGCGTGGACAGAGGTGCTTTCTTT.

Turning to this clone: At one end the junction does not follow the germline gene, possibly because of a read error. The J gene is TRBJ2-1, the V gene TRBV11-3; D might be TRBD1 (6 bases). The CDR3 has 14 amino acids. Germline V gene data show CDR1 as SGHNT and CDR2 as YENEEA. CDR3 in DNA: TGTGCCAGCAGCTCGTCCCGAGGACAGACGGGTATCCTCTTC. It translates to CASSSSRGQTGILF.

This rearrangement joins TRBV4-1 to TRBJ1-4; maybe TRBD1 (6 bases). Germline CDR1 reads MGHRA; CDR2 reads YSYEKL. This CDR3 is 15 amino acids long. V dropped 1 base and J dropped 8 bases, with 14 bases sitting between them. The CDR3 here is CASSQVGHSNEKLFF. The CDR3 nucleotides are TGCGCCAGCAGCCAAGTGGGACATTCCAACGAAAAACTGTTTTTT.

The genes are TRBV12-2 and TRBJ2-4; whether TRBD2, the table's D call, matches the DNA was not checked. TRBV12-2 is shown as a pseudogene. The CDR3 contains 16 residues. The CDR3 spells CASRFVRTLAKNIQYF. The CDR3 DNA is TGTGCAAGTCGCTTCGTACGCACTCTAGCCAAAAACATTCAGTACTTC.

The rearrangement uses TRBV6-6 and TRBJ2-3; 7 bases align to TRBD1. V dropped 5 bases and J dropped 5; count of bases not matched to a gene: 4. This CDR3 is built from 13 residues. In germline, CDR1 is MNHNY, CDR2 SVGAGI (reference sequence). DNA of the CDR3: TGTGCCAGCAGTAGGGGGCTGGGAGATACGCAGTATTTT. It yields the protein CASSRGLGDTQYF.

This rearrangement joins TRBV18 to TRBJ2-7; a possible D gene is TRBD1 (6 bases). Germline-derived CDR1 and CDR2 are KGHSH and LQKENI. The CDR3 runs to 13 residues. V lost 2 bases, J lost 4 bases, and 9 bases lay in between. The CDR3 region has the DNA TGTGCCAGCTCACCAATGAGGGGGTACGAGCAGTACTTC. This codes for CASSPMRGYEQYF.

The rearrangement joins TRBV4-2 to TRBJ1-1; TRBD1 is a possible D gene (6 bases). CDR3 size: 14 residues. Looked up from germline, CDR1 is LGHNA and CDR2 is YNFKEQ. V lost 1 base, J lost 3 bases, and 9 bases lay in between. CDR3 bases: TGTGCCAGCAGCCAAGGGACAGCCTACACTGAAGCTTTCTTT. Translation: CASSQGTAYTEAFF.

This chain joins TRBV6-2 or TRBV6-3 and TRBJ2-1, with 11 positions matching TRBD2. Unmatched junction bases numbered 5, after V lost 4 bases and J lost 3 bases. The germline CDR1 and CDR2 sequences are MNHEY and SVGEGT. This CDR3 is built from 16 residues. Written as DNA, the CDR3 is TGTGCCAGCAGTTCACTAGGGACTAGCGGCTACAATGAGCAGTTCTTC. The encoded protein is CASSSLGTSGYNEQFF.

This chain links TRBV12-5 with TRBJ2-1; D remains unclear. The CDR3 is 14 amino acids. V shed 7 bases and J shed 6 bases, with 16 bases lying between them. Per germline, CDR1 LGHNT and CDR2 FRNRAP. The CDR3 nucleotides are TGTGCTAGTGCCCCGGTAGGGCTAACCAATGAGCAGTTCTTC. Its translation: CASAPVGLTNEQFF.

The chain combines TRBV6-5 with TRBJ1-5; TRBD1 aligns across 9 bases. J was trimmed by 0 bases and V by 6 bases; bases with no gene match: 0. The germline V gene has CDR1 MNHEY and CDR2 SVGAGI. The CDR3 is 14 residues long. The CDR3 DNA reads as TGTGCCAGCAGGGACAGGGGTAGCAATCAGCCCCAGCATTTT. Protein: CASRDRGSNQPQHF.

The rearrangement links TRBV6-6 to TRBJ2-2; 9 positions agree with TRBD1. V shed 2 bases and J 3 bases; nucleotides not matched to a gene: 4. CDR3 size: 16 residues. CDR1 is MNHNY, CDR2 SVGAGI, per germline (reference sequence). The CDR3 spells CASSYPGQGDTGELFF. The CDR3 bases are TGTGCCAGCAGTTACCCGGGACAGGGAGACACCGGGGAGCTGTTTTTT.

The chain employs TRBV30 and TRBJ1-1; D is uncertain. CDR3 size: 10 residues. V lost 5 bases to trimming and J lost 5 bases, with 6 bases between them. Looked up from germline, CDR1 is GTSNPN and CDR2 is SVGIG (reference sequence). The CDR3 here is CAWSRTEAFF. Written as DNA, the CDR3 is TGTGCCTGGTCGAGGACTGAAGCTTTCTTT.

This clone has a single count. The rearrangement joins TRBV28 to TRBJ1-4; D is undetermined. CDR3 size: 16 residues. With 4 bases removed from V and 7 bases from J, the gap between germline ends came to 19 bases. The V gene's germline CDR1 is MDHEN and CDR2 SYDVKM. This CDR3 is CASSSSHRRWGEKLFF. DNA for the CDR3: TGTGCCAGCAGTTCCTCCCACCGGCGCTGGGGTGAAAAACTGTTTTTT.